This entry concerns a single TCR beta chain. Its antigen is unknown. The length of the CDR3 is 14 residues. Germline values: CDR1 SGHVS, CDR2 FNYEAQ. V was shortened by 4 bases and J by 3 bases, with 9 bases between the two germline ends. The sample originates from a study of cytomegalovirus exposure and HLA in healthy donors. Study-level information: Earlier, approximately 190 million T cells were analyzed, and fewer than 120 million unique TCR beta sequences were found among them. Most donors, about 82% of roughly 400 genotyped, fell in the Caucasian-associated ancestry cluster. The study's findings and limits: TCR beta V- and J-gene trimming was later associated with a missense DCLRE1C variant. Later analysis revealed greater clonal expansion in HLA-associated TCR beta chains than in equally common others.

Use of 60 Vbeta and 13 Jbeta primers characterized the PCR. Clones were read by immunoSEQ multiplex PCR, and TCRdb kept only the in-frame ones, dropping some. This sample contains 45,000 to 55,000 clones. The J gene is TRBJ2-2, the V gene TRBV7-6; D is uncertain. The sequenced sample was PBMCs. This sequence originates from a woman in her forties or fifties in good health and CMV-seropositive. The CDR3 here is CASSWNLDTGELFF. The DNA for the CDR3 is TGTGCCAGCAGCTGGAATCTAGACACCGGGGAGCTGTTTTTT.